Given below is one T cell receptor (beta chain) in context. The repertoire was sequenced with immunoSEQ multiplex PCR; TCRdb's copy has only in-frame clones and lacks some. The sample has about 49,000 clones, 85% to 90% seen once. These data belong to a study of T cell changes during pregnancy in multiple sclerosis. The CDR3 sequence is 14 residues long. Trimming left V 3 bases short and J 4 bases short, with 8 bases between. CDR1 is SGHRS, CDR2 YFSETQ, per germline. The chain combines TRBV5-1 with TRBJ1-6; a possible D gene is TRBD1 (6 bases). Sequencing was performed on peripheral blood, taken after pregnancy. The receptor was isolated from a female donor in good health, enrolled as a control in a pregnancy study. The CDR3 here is CASSYTGYNSPLHF. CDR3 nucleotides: TGCGCCAGCAGCTACACAGGGTATAATTCACCCCTCCACTTT. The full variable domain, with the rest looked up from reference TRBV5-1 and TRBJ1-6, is KAGVTQTPRYLIKTRGQQVTLSCSPISGHRSVSWYQQTPGQGLQFLFEYFSETQRNKGNFPGRFSGRQFSNSRSEMNVSTLELGDSALYLCASSYTGYNSPLHFGNGTRLTVT.